This T cell receptor (beta chain) was retrieved from a study of blood T cell repertoires in COVID-19 (TCRdb year 2020). Background for the entire study: Samples covering the acute and convalescent phases of COVID-19 were provided by collaborators in the United States, Italy and Spain. The prospective study material was composed of cDNA or gDNA derived from T cells, B-cell-depleted T cells, or PBMCs. Deeply sampled blood TCRbeta repertoires from subjects exposed to, actively infected with, or recovered from COVID-19 were included in the dataset. A freely available public database, intended as a resource for researchers studying the immune response to SARS-CoV-2, is where the repertoires were released. The samples were drawn from the first 160 participants of the ongoing ImmuneRACE study and from 950 to 1,500 subjects provided by 6 global collaborators. The sample metadata nearly always contained a de-identified subject ID, COVID-19 status, age in years and sex. Where available, HLA class I and class II types were obtained from metadata supplied by the sample provider rather than from assay-based typing. On the study overall, not on this receptor specifically: The amount of clinical and demographic metadata varied by source and participant and was provided uncurated.

The immunoSEQ Assay, a bias-controlled multiplex PCR, was used to amplify TCRbeta CDR3 regions from genomic DNA. In the paper's pipeline: Nucleated cell counts per sample were estimated from amplification of reference gene primers within the assay. To quantify the absolute abundance of each unique TCRbeta CDR3 rearrangement, sequence reads were collapsed and filtered. For each sample, productive Simpson clonality was calculated by taking the square root of Simpson's diversity index across productive rearrangements. The immuneACCESS repertoire file appears here via TCRdb, limited to in-frame rearrangements. These files lack a portion of the clones; in checked studies, under half of the deficit traces to unresolved V genes, and the cause of the others is not known. V and J calls and clone size are those listed in that table; D and trimming were worked out from the DNA. Present in this sample are about 200,000 clones, over 75% of which were seen just once. The ten largest make up over 4.5% of the sample.

The collaborating institutions used their own protocols to collect whole blood in K2EDTA tubes. For TCRbeta analysis, collaborators shipped samples in one of three forms: frozen whole blood, isolated PBMCs, or DNA extracted from either of those sample types. A note on this clone: Its antigen remains unidentified. No quality values exist for individual bases; no much larger clone is one base distant.

Taken from the germline V gene, the CDR1 and CDR2 loops are MNHEY and SVGAGI. From the cysteine up to the phenylalanine, the CDR3 has a length of 15 residues. Only the CDR3 DNA is retained, 45 bases long and in frame from the first base. V and J are truncated by 6 bases and 0 bases respectively, leaving an intervening sequence of 12 bases. The sequenced sample was peripheral blood. This receptor was obtained from a man older than 75 with acute or convalescent COVID-19. The rearrangement joined TRBV6-5 to TRBJ2-1, with TRBD1 perhaps the D gene, on 6 matching bases. CDR3 region: CASRFTRGSYNEQFF. The base sequence is TGTGCCAGCAGATTCACCAGGGGCTCCTACAATGAGCAGTTCTTC.